Each of the 13 T cell receptor beta chains below was sequenced from the same sample in a study of long-term antiretroviral therapy in people with HIV. Survey-level resolution applied to immunoSEQ assay v3.0. Data came from immunoSEQ multiplex PCR; TCRdb stores just in-frame clones and leaves some out. Found here are around 20,000 clones, around four fifths of them singletons; the top ten hold roughly 4.3%. The source was unsorted PBMCs, collected about 4 years after starting antiretroviral therapy. The source is a man aged 18-30 years with HIV.

This rearrangement joins TRBV28 to TRBJ1-4; 7 nucleotides line up with TRBD1. V shed 6 bases and J 4 bases; nucleotides not matched to a gene: 8. CDR3 length equals 15 residues. Looked up from germline, CDR1 is MDHEN and CDR2 is SYDVKM. CDR3 nucleotides: TGTGCCAGCAGCCTCCCGACAGGGCATAATGAAAAACTGTTTTTT. Translating gives CASSLPTGHNEKLFF. The whole variable domain, remainder taken from reference TRBV28 and TRBJ1-4, is DVKVTQSSRYLVKRTGEKVFLECVQDMDHENMFWYRQDPGLGLRLIYFSYDVKMKEKGDIPEGYSVSREKKERFSLILESASTNQTSMYLCASSLPTGHNEKLFFGSGTQLSVL.

This rearrangement joins TRBV11-3 to TRBJ2-1; D might be TRBD1 or TRBD2, each matching 5 bases. V lost 5 bases and J 4 bases, leaving 15 bases between the germline ends. Per germline, CDR1 SGHNT and CDR2 YENEEA. The CDR3 consists of 15 residues. Here the CDR3 reads CASSPRGASYNEQFF. For the CDR3, the DNA is TGTGCCAGCAGCCCCCGAGGGGCGTCGTACAATGAGCAGTTCTTC.

The chain recombines TRBV7-9 with TRBJ2-5; perhaps TRBD1 as D (6 bases). Germline assignment: CDR1 SEHNR and CDR2 FQNEAQ (reference sequence). The CDR3 sequence is 14 residues long. V was trimmed by 3 bases and J by 2 bases, leaving 10 bases between them. The CDR3 protein is CASSFTRGQETQYF. CDR3 coding DNA: TGTGCCAGCAGCTTCACCAGGGGTCAAGAGACCCAGTACTTC.

This chain uses TRBV5-1 with TRBJ1-1; maybe TRBD1 (5 bases). Germline CDR1 is SGHRS and CDR2 is YFSETQ. CDR3 length: 13 residues. Trimming took off 4 bases at V and 2 bases at J, with 9 bases between the two ends. CDR3 sequence reads: CASSPQENTEAFF. CDR3 DNA: TGCGCCAGCAGCCCACAGGAAAACACTGAAGCTTTCTTT.

The table lists this clone with a few counts. The CDR3 sequence is CASSWGLYNEQFF. The CDR3 coding sequence is TGTGCCAGCAGCTGGGGACTCTACAATGAGCAGTTCTTC. The rearrangement uses TRBV5-4 and TRBJ2-1, with D perhaps TRBD2 (6 bases). In germline, CDR1 is SGHNT, CDR2 YYREEE (reference sequence). This CDR3 region has 13 residues. Trimming removed 3 bases at V and 3 bases at J, with 7 bases between.

This chain uses TRBV28 with TRBJ1-2; perhaps TRBD1 as D (6 bases). This CDR3 has 16 residues. The germline CDR1 and CDR2 sequences are MDHEN and SYDVKM. The ends were cut back, 2 bases at V and 0 bases at J, with 13 bases in the middle. The CDR3 is CASSLIVGGPNYGYTF. Here the CDR3 DNA reads TGTGCCAGCAGTTTAATAGTTGGGGGGCCTAACTATGGCTACACCTTC.

The chain is built from TRBV19 and TRBJ1-4; 9 bases fit TRBD1. Germline-derived CDR1 and CDR2 are LNHDA and SQIVND (reference sequence). V trimming: 3 bases; J trimming: 3 bases; junction bases outside the gene matches: 2. There are 15 residues in the CDR3. The CDR3 region has the DNA TGTGCCAGTAGTATTGGGGACAGGGCTAATGAAAAACTGTTTTTT. Translating it yields CASSIGDRANEKLFF.

The chain's CDR3 is CASTRVDATEAFF. For the CDR3, the DNA is TGTGCCAGCACACGGGTAGACGCCACTGAAGCTTTCTTT. This rearrangement joins TRBV6-1 to TRBJ1-1; D is unresolved. The CDR3 has 13 residues. V was cut by 7 bases and J by 4 bases, with 13 bases left in between. CDR1 is MNHNS and CDR2 is SASEGT in the germline V gene.

V usage is TRBV9 and J usage is TRBJ2-3; 10 bases line up with TRBD1. After removal of 2 bases from V and 4 bases from J, the junction contained 7 bases not matched to a gene. The CDR3 loop spans 16 amino acids. The germline V gene has CDR1 SGDLS and CDR2 YYNGEE. CDR3 region: CASSVLGDRGADTQYF. The CDR3, as DNA: TGTGCCAGCAGCGTCCTAGGGGACAGGGGTGCAGATACGCAGTATTTT.

V is TRBV10-1 and J is TRBJ2-1, with TRBD1 matching over 7 bases. There are 12 residues in the CDR3. Germline V CDR1 and CDR2: WNHNN, SYGVQD (reference sequence). With V trimmed by 4 bases and J by 6 bases, 0 bases remained unmatched. CDR3 in amino acids: CASSGQGNEQFF. CDR3 sequence (DNA): TGCGCCAGCAGTGGACAGGGCAATGAGCAGTTCTTC.

The chain couples TRBV11-3 to TRBJ2-2, with D hard to call. V shed 1 base and J shed 4 bases, with 4 bases lying between them. The CDR3 totals 13 residues. Germline CDR1 is SGHNT and CDR2 is YENEEA. CDR3 sequence: CASSLVPTGELFF. DNA of the CDR3: TGTGCCAGCAGCTTAGTTCCCACCGGGGAGCTGTTTTTT.

The chain links TRBV6-6 to TRBJ1-2, with 9 bases identical to TRBD1. The CDR3 totals 14 residues. Trimming took 2 bases from V and 6 from J; bases not matched to a gene: 4. From germline, CDR1 is MNHNY and CDR2 SVGAGI (reference sequence). CDR3 nucleotides: TGTGCCAGCAGTTACGGGACAGGGATAGATGGCTACACCTTC. Encoded protein: CASSYGTGIDGYTF.

The chain joins TRBV27 to TRBJ1-6, with D possibly matching TRBD1 (6 bases). The CDR3 is 15 residues long. V gave up 6 bases and J gave up 9 bases, with 18 bases separating them. CDR1 and CDR2 (germline): MNHEY, SMNVEV (reference sequence). The CDR3 reads CASSRGGPRGSPLHF. The CDR3 DNA follows: TGTGCCAGCAGCCGCGGGGGGCCGAGGGGTTCACCCCTCCACTTT.